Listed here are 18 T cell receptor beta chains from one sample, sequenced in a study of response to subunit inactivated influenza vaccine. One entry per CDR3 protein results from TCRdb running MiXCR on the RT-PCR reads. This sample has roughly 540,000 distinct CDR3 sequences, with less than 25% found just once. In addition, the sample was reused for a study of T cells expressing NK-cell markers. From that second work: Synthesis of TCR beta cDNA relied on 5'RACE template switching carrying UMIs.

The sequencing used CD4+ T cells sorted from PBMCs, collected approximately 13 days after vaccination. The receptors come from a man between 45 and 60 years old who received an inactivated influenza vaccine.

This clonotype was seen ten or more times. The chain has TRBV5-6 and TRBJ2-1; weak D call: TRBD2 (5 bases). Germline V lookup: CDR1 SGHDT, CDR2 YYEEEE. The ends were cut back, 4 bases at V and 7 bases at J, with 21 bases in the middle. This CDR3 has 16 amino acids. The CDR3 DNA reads TGTGCCAGCAGCGGGATACCCGACGGGGTGAGGAATGAGCAGTTCTTC. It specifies CASSGIPDGVRNEQFF.

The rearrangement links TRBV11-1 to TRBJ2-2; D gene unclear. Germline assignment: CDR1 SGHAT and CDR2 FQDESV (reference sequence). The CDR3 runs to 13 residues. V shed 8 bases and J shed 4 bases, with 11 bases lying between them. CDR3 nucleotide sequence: TGTGCCAGCCGGCAAGTTCCCACCGGGGAGCTGTTTTTT. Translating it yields CASRQVPTGELFF.

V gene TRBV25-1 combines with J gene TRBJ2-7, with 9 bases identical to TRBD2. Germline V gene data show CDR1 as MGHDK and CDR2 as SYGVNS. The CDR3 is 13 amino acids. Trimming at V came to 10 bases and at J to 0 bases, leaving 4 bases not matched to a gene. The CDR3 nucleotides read TGTGCCACTGCGACTAGCGGCTCCTACGAGCAGTACTTC. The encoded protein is CATATSGSYEQYF.

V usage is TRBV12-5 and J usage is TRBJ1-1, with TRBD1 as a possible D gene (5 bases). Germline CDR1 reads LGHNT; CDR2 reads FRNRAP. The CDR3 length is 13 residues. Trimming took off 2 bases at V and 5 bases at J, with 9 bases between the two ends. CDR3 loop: CASGLTGGTEAFF. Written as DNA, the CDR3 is TGTGCTAGTGGTTTGACAGGAGGGACTGAAGCTTTCTTT.

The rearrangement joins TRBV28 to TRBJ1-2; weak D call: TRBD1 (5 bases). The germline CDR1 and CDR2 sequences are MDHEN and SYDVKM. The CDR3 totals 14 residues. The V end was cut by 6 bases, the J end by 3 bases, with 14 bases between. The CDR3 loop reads CASSLPGLHYGYTF. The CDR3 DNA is TGTGCCAGCAGCCTACCGGGACTTCACTATGGCTACACCTTC.

For the CDR3, the DNA is TGCGCCAGCAGCGTCCAGGCTGGAAACACCATATATTTT. It translates to CASSVQAGNTIYF. The chain is built from TRBV5-1 and TRBJ1-3; the D is unclear. The CDR3 consists of 13 residues. From germline, CDR1 is SGHRS and CDR2 YFSETQ. V shed 4 bases and J shed 2 bases, with 7 bases lying between them.

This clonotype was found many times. This CDR3 is CASSFGWGLAKNIQYF. CDR3 DNA sequence: TGTGCCAGCAGTTTTGGATGGGGGCTAGCCAAAAACATTCAGTACTTC. J is TRBJ2-4 and V is TRBV6-5, with D possibly matching TRBD1 (6 bases). This CDR3 contains 16 residues. Germline V gives CDR1 MNHEY, CDR2 SVGAGI. Trimming shortened V by 4 bases and J by 0 bases, and 13 bases separated the two germline ends.

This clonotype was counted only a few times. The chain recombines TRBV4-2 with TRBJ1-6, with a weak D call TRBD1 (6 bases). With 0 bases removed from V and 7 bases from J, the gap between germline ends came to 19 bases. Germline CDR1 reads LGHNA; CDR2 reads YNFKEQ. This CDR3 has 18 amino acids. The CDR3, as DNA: TGTGCCAGCAGCCAAGATATGGGGGGGCGAAGTTTAAATTCACCCCTCCACTTT. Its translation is CASSQDMGGRSLNSPLHF.

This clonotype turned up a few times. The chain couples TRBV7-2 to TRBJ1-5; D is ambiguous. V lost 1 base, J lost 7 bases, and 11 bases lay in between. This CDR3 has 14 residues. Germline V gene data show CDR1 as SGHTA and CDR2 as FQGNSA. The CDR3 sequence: CASSLGGPGQPQHF. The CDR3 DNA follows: TGTGCCAGCAGCTTAGGAGGGCCTGGCCAGCCCCAGCATTTT.

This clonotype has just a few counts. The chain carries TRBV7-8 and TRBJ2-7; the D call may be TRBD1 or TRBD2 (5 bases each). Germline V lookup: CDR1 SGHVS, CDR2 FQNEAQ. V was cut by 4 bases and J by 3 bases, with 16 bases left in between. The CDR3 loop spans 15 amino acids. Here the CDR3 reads CASSSLDGAVYEQYF. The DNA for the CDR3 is TGTGCCAGCAGCTCATTGGACGGGGCCGTCTACGAGCAGTACTTC.

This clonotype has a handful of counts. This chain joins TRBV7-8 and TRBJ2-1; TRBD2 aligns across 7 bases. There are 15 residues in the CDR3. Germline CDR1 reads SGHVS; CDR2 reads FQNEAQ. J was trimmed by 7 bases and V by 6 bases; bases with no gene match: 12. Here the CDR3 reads CASSRRGVLWNEQFF. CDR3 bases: TGTGCCAGCAGTAGACGGGGGGTTTTATGGAATGAGCAGTTCTTC.

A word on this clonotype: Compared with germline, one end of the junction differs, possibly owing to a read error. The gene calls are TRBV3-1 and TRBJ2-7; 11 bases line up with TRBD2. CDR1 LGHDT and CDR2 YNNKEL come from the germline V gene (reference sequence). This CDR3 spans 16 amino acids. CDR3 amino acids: CTSSQDRGLAGMGQYF. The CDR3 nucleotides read TGTACCAGCAGCCAAGACCGCGGACTAGCGGGTATGGGGCAGTACTTC.

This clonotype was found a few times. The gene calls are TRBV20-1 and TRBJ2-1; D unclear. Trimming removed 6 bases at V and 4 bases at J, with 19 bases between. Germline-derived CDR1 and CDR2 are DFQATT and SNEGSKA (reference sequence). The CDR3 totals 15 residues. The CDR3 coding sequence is TGCAGTGCCCTGAAATTAGGCGGAGTGTACAATGAGCAGTTCTTC. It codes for CSALKLGGVYNEQFF.

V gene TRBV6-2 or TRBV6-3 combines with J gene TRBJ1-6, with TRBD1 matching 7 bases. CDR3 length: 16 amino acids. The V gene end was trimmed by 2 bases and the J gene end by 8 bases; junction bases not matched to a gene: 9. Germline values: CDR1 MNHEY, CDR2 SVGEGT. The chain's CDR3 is CASSYLSRDRDSPLHF. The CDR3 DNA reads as TGTGCCAGCAGTTACCTGTCCCGGGACAGAGATTCACCCCTCCACTTT.

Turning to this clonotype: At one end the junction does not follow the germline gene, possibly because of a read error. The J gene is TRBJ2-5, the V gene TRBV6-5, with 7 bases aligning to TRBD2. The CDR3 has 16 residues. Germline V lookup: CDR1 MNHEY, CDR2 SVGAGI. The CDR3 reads CASSDSIGGRGETQYF. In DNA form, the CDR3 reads TGTGCCAGCAGTGACTCGATTGGCGGGAGAGGAGAGACCCAGTACTTC.

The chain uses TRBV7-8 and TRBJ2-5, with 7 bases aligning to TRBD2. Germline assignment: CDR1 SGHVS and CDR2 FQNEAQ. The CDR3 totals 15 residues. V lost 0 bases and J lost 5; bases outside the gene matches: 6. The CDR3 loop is CASSLAQREVETQYF. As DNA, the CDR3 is TGTGCCAGCAGCTTAGCCCAGCGGGAAGTGGAGACCCAGTACTTC. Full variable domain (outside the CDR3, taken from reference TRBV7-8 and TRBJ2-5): GAGVSQSPRYKVAKRGQDVALRCDPISGHVSLFWYQQALGQGPEFLTYFQNEAQLDKSGLPSDRFFAERPEGSVSTLKIQRTQQEDSAVYLCASSLAQREVETQYFGPGTRLLVL.

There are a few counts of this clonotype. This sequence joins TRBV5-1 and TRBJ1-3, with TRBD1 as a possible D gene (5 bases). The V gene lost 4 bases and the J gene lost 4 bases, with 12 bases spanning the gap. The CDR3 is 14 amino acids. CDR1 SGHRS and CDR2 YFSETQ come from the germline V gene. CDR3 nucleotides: TGCGCCAGCAGCGGGGGGACGGAAGGAAACACCATATATTTT. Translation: CASSGGTEGNTIYF. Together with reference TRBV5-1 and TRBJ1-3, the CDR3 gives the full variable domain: KAGVTQTPRYLIKTRGQQVTLSCSPISGHRSVSWYQQTPGQGLQFLFEYFSETQRNKGNFPGRFSGRQFSNSRSEMNVSTLELGDSALYLCASSGGTEGNTIYFGEGSWLTVV.

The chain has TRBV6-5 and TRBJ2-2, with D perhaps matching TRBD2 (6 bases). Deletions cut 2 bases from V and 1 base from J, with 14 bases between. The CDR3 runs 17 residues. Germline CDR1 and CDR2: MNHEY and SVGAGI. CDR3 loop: CASSYGAGLLNTGELFF. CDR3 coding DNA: TGTGCCAGCAGTTACGGAGCGGGCCTCTTGAACACCGGGGAGCTGTTTTTT.